This T cell receptor beta chain comes out of a study of blood T cell repertoires in COVID-19. V lost 1 base and J lost 14, with 17 bases in between. CDR3 size: 14 residues. The germline CDR1 and CDR2 sequences are LGHDT and YNNKEL (reference sequence). Only in-frame clones appear in the TCRdb table, and some are missing; sequencing was by immunoSEQ multiplex PCR. The repertoire holds tens of thousands of clones, 75% to 85% seen once, with 6.5% to 7.5% in the top ten. This sequence was found in a man aged 25-45 years with COVID-19, enrolled during active disease. Sequenced material: peripheral blood. V is TRBV3-1 (or the pseudogene TRBV3-2) and J is TRBJ1-4, with D possibly matching TRBD1 (5 bases). CDR3 sequence: CASSQGTGTSGLFF. The CDR3 bases are TGTGCCAGCAGCCAAGGTACGGGGACTTCTGGGCTGTTTTTT.